Described below is a single TCR beta chain sequence and its context. The sample is drawn from a study of Ad26.COV2.S vaccination and SARS-CoV-2 variants. Germline CDR1 and CDR2: SGHRS and YFSETQ. Trimming removed 0 bases from V and 2 bases from J, with 12 bases in between. The length of the CDR3 is 15 residues. The assay was immunoSEQ multiplex PCR, and TCRdb's table has in-frame clones only and misses some. Of about 370,000 clones listed, about 88% are singletons. Treatment indicated: around 19 received Ad26.COV2.S at low or high dose, single or two shots; about 5 received placebo; per-sample allocation not given. Following the first vaccine or placebo injection, samples were taken on day 63. Ad26 vector vaccine expressed Wuhan-strain SARS-CoV-2 spike.

The V call is TRBV5-1, the J call TRBJ2-7, with a tentative D call TRBD2 (6 bases). The sequencing here drew on peripheral blood, taken in a trial of Ad26.COV2.S vaccine versus placebo. This clonotype originated in a person between 18 and 65 years old who received the Ad26.COV2.S COVID-19 vaccine or a placebo. CDR3 bases: TGCGCCAGCAGCTTGGCCGGCAGGACTACCTACGAGCAGTACTTC. Translating gives CASSLAGRTTYEQYF.